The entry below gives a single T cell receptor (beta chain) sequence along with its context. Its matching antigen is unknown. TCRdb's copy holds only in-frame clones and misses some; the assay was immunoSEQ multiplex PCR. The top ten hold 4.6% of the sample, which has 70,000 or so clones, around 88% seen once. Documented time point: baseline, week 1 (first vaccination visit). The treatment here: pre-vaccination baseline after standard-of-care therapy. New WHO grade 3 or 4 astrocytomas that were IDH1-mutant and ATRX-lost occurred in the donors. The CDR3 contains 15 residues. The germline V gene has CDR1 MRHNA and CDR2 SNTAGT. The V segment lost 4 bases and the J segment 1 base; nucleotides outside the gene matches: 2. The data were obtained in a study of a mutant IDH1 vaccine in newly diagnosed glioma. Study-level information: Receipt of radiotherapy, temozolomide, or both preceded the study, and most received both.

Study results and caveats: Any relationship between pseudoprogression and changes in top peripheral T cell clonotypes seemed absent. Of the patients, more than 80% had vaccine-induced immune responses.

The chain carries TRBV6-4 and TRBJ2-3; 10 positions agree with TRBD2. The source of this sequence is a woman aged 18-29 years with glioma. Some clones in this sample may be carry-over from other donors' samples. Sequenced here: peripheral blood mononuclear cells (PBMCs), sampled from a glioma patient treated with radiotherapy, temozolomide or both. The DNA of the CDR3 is TGTGCCAGCAGTGCCCTAGCGGGGGGCACAGATACGCAGTATTTT. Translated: CASSALAGGTDTQYF.